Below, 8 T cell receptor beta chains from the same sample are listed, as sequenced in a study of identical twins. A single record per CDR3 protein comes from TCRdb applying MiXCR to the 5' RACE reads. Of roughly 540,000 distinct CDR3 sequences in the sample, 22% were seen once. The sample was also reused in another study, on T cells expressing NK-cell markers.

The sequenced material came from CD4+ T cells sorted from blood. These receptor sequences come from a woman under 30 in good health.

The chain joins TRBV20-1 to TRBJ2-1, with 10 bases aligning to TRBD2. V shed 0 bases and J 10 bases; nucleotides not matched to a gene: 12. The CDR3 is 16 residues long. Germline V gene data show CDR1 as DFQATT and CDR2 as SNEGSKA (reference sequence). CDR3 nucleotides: TGCAGTGCTAGAGATTTAAGCGGGAGGGCCGCCGAAGAGCAGTTCTTC. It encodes CSARDLSGRAAEEQFF.

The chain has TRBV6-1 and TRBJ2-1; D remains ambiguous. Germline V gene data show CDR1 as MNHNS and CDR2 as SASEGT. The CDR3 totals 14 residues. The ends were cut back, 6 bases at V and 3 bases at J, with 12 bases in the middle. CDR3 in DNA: TGTGCCAGCAGACCCCCCGGTAGCTACAATGAGCAGTTCTTC. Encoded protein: CASRPPGSYNEQFF.

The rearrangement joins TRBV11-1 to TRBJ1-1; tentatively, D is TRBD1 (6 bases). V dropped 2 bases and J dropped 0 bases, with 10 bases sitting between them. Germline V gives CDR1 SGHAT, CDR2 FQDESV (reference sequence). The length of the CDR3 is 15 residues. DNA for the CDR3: TGTGCCAGCAGCTTACGGGACAACATGAACACTGAAGCTTTCTTT. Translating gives CASSLRDNMNTEAFF.

CDR3 amino acids: CASGGLAKNIQYF. The CDR3 DNA follows: TGTGCTAGTGGTGGGCTAGCCAAAAACATTCAGTACTTC. J is TRBJ2-4 and V is TRBV12-5; D not certain. V was pared by 5 bases and J by 0 bases, with 5 bases between. From germline, CDR1 is LGHNT and CDR2 FRNRAP. This CDR3 is 13 amino acids long. The variable domain in full, with the rest retrieved from reference TRBV12-5 and TRBJ2-4, is DARVTQTPRHKVTEMGQEVTMRCQPILGHNTVFWYRQTMMQGLELLAYFRNRAPLDDSGMPKDRFSAEMPDATLATLKIQPSEPRDSAVYFCASGGLAKNIQYFGAGTRLSVL.

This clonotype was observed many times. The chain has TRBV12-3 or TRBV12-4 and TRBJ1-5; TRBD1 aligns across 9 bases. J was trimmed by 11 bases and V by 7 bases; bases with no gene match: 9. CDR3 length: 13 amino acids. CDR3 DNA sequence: TGTGCCAGCAACGACAGGGGGGACAAGGCCCAGCATTTT. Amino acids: CASNDRGDKAQHF.

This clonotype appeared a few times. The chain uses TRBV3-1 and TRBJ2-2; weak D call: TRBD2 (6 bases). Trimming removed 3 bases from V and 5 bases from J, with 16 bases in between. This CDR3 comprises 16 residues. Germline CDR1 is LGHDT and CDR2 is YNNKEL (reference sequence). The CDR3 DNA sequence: TGTGCCAGCAGCCACCACCTCGGGGGACGAACCGGGGAGCTGTTTTTT. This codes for CASSHHLGGRTGELFF.

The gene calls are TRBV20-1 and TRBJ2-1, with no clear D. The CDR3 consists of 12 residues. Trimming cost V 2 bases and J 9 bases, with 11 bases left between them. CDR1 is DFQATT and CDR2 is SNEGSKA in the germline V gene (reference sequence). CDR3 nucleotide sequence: TGCAGTGCTAGACGTAGTGGGCCTGAGCAGTTCTTC. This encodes CSARRSGPEQFF.

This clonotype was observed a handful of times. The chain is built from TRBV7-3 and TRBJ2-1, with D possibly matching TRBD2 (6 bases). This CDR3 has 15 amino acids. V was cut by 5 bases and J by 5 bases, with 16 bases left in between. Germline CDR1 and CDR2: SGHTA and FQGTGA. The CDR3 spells CASSLWGGVNNEQFF. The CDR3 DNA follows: TGTGCCAGCAGCCTCTGGGGCGGGGTAAACAATGAGCAGTTCTTC.